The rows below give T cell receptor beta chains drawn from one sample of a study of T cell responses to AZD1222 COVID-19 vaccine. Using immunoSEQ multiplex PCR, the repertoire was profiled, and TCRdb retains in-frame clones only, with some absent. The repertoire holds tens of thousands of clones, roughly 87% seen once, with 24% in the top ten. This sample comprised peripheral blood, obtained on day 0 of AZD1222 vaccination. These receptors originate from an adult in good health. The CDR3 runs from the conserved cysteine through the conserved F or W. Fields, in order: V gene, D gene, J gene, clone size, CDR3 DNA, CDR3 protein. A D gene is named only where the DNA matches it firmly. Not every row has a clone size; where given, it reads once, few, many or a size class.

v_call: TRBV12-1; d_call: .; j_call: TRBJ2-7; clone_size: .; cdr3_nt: TGTGCCAGCAGCTTTCCACTCGTAGCGGGAGCCCACGAGCAGTACTTC; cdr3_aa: CASSFPLVAGAHEQYF
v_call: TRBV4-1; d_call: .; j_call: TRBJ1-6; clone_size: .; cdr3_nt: TGCGCCAGCAGCCAAGTGGGGGGTCTTTGGTCACCCCTCCACTTT; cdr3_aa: CASSQVGGLWSPLHF
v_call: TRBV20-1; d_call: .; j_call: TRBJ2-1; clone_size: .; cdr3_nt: TGCAGCTCGACCCGGGTGGATGAGCAGTTCTTC; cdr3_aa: CSSTRVDEQFF
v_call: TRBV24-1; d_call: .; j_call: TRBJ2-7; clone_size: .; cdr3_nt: TGTGCCACCAGTGAGAGTAATTCCTACGAGCAGTACTTC; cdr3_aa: CATSESNSYEQYF
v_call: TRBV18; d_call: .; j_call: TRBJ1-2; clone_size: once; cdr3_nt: TGTGCCAGCTCACTCTACGAAACAGGGAGGTTCGACTATGGCTACACCTTC; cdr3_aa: CASSLYETGRFDYGYTF
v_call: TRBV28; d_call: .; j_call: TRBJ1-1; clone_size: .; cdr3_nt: TGTGCCAGCAGTTTACCGGGACCCACTCCAGCTTTCTTT; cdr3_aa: CASSLPGPTPAFF
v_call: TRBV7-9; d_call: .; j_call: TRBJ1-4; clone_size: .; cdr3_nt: TGTGCCAGCAGCTTCCCAGGGAAGTCATCTAATGAAAAACTGTTTTTT; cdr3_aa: CASSFPGKSSNEKLFF
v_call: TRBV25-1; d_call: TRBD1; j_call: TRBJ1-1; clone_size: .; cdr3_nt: TGTGCCAGCAGTGAACTCTCAGGGGGGTTGAGTGAAGCTTTCTTT; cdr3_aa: CASSELSGGLSEAFF
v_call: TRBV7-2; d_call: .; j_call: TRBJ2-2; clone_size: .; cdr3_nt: TGTGCCAGCAGCAGACAAGCGGGTTTGAACACCGGGGAGCTGTTTTTT; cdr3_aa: CASSRQAGLNTGELFF
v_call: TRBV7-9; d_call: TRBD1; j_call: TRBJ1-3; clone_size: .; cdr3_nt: TGTGCCAGCAGCTTATCCAGGGGGCGCACTGGAAACACCATATATTTT; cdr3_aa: CASSLSRGRTGNTIYF
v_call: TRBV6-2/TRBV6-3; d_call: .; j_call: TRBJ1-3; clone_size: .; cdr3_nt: TGTGCCAGCAGTTGGGCCGGGATCGGAAACACCATATATTTT; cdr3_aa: CASSWAGIGNTIYF
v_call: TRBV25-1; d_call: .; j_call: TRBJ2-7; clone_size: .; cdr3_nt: TGTGCCAGCAGTGACCTATTTGTAGGACACCGGTCGTTCGAGCAGTACTTC; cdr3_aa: CASSDLFVGHRSFEQYF
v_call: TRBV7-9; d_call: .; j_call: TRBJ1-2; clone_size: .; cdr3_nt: TGTGCCAGCAGCTTCCGGGAGTTCGGCTACACCTTC; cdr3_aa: CASSFREFGYTF
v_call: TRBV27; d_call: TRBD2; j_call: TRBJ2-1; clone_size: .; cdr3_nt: TGTGCCAGCACTGGTGGGAGGGACTCCTACAATGAGCAGTTCTTC; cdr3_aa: CASTGGRDSYNEQFF
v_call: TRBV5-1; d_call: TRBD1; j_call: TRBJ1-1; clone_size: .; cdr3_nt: TGCGCCAGCAGACAGAGGACAGGGGACACTGAAGCTTTCTTT; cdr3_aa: CASRQRTGDTEAFF
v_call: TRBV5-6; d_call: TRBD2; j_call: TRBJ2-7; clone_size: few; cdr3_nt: TGTGCCAGCAGCTCGGGCCCGGGGGGTTCAACCTACGAGCAGTACTTC; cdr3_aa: CASSSGPGGSTYEQYF
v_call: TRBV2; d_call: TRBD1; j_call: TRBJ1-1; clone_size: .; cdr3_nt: TGTGCCAGCAGTAGACAGGGTGGTACTGAAGCTTTCTTT; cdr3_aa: CASSRQGGTEAFF
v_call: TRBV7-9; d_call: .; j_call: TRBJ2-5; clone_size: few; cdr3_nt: TGTGCCAGCAGCCCCACTGTGGGGTCCCCCAACCAAGAGACCCAGTACTTC; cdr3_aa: CASSPTVGSPNQETQYF
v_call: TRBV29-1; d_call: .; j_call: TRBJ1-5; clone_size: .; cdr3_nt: TGCAGCGTTGGAGGAGCGTCGGAACAGCCCCAGCATTTT; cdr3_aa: CSVGGASEQPQHF
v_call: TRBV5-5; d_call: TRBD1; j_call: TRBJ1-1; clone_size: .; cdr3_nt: TGTGCCAGCAGCCAGGGACAGGGGCTGGGGAACACTGAAGCTTTCTTT; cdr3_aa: CASSQGQGLGNTEAFF
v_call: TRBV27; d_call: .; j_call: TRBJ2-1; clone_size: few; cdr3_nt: TGTGCCAGCAGTTTGCGGGACGGTCGTAATGAGCAGTTCTTC; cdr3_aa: CASSLRDGRNEQFF